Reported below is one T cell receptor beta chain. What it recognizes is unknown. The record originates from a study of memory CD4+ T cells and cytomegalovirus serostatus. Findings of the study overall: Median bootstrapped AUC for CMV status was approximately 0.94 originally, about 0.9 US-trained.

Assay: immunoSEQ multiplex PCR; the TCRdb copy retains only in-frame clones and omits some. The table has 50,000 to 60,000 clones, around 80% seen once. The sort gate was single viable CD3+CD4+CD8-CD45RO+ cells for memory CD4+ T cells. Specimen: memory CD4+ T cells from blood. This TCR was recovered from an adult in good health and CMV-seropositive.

In nucleotides, the CDR3 is TGTGCCAGCAGTCTGACAGGTACGGATCAGCCCCAGCATTTT. As protein: CASSLTGTDQPQHF. The V gene is TRBV6-5, the J gene TRBJ1-5; D possibly corresponds to TRBD1 (6 bases). With 5 bases removed from V and 5 bases from J, the gap between germline ends came to 13 bases. CDR1 and CDR2 (germline): MNHEY, SVGAGI. The CDR3 loop spans 14 amino acids.